The 29 T cell receptor beta chains below come from one sample, sequenced in a study of T cells after yellow fever vaccination. TCRdb used MiXCR to reprocess the 5' RACE reads, holding one entry per CDR3 protein. Of fewer than 500,000 distinct CDR3 sequences listed, 15% to 20% are singletons. The sample here was PBMCs, taken before the yellow fever booster vaccination. The receptor source for this set is a man aged 18 to 29 who received the YFV17D yellow fever vaccine.

This clonotype appeared a few times. The rearrangement joins TRBV20-1 to TRBJ1-5, with D perhaps TRBD1 (5 bases). CDR1 and CDR2 from the germline V gene are DFQATT and SNEGSKA (reference sequence). V gave up 1 base and J gave up 6 bases, with 10 bases separating them. This CDR3 is built from 13 residues. The DNA for the CDR3 is TGCAGTGCTAGAGGGGGTCAGGGTCAGCCCCAGCATTTT. Amino acid sequence: CSARGGQGQPQHF.

This clonotype showed up many times. The gene calls are TRBV6-2 or TRBV6-3 and TRBJ2-5; D gene ambiguous. The CDR3 length is 12 residues. The V gene lost 8 bases and the J gene lost 5 bases, with 12 bases spanning the gap. Germline V CDR1 and CDR2: MNHEY, SVGEGT. This CDR3 reads CASAASEETQYF. CDR3 coding DNA: TGTGCCAGCGCCGCATCGGAGGAGACCCAGTACTTC.

In this sample, this clonotype turned up a few times. This chain links TRBV12-3 or TRBV12-4 with TRBJ1-6; D gene uncertain. The CDR3 runs to 13 residues. V shed 9 bases and J shed 10 bases, with 16 bases lying between them. The CDR3 loop reads CASRLEGQSPLHF. Here the CDR3 DNA reads TGTGCCAGTCGCCTAGAGGGTCAGTCACCCCTCCACTTT.

This chain joins TRBV7-6 and TRBJ1-6; D might be TRBD1 (6 bases). The length of the CDR3 is 16 residues. Germline V lookup: CDR1 SGHVS, CDR2 FNYEAQ. V lost 1 base and J 10 bases, leaving 17 bases between the germline ends. This chain's CDR3 is CASSLESVGGGSPLHF. The CDR3 DNA reads TGTGCCAGCAGCTTAGAGAGTGTAGGGGGAGGATCACCCCTCCACTTT.

This clonotype was seen repeatedly, ten times or more. The chain employs TRBV12-3 or TRBV12-4 and TRBJ2-6; 7 bases align to TRBD2. This CDR3 region has 15 residues. The V segment lost 7 bases and the J segment 1 base; nucleotides outside the gene matches: 4. The CDR3 loop is CASNLGGSGANVLTF. DNA for the CDR3: TGTGCCAGCAACTTGGGAGGGTCTGGGGCCAACGTCCTGACTTTC.

This chain joins TRBV3-1 and TRBJ2-7; D remains unclear. The germline V gene encodes CDR1 LGHDT and CDR2 YNNKEL (reference sequence). V lost 1 base and J lost 0, with 4 bases in between. This CDR3 has 13 residues. For the CDR3, the DNA is TGTGCCAGCAGCCAAGCTTACTCCTACGAGCAGTACGTC. Translating it yields CASSQAYSYEQYV.

In this sample, this clonotype turned up a few times. The chain recombines TRBV5-6 with TRBJ2-3, with 7 bases fitting TRBD2. This CDR3 region has 11 residues. Trimming took 7 bases from V and 7 from J; bases not matched to a gene: 3. Looked up from germline, CDR1 is SGHDT and CDR2 is YYEEEE. CDR3 protein: CASGEGNTQYF. In DNA form, the CDR3 reads TGTGCCAGCGGGGAGGGGAATACGCAGTATTTT.

This clonotype was detected a few times. This rearrangement joins TRBV7-9 to TRBJ1-3; D is possibly TRBD1 (6 bases). There are 14 residues in the CDR3. The V end lost 2 bases, the J end lost 4 bases, and 9 bases lay between the germline ends. Germline V CDR1 and CDR2: SEHNR, FQNEAQ (reference sequence). The CDR3 protein is CASSLPGVGNTIYF. The CDR3 DNA follows: TGTGCCAGCAGCTTACCAGGGGTAGGAAACACCATATATTTT.

The rearrangement uses TRBV18 and TRBJ2-2, with 9 bases fitting TRBD1. This CDR3 comprises 15 residues. Germline V lookup: CDR1 KGHSH, CDR2 LQKENI. The V gene end was trimmed by 3 bases and the J gene end by 4 bases; junction bases not matched to a gene: 3. The CDR3 nucleotides read TGTGCCAGCTCACCTTTGGGACAGGGCACCGGGGAGCTGTTTTTT. It is translated as CASSPLGQGTGELFF.

The rearrangement uses TRBV27 and TRBJ2-5; D gene ambiguous. V was cut by 2 bases and J by 1 base, with 11 bases left in between. The CDR3 consists of 15 residues. Germline CDR1 reads MNHEY; CDR2 reads SMNVEV (reference sequence). The CDR3 DNA is TGTGCCAGCAGTTTAAATCCCGCGTTCCAAGAGACCCAGTACTTC. It codes for CASSLNPAFQETQYF.

This clonotype was seen ten or more times. The rearrangement links TRBV20-1 to TRBJ2-3; 7 bases fit TRBD2. With 3 bases clipped from V and 5 bases from J, the junction kept 11 bases outside the gene matches. The V gene's germline CDR1 is DFQATT and CDR2 SNEGSKA (reference sequence). This CDR3 contains 15 residues. The CDR3 loop reads CSARPLGRGLDTQYF. As DNA, the CDR3 is TGCAGTGCTAGGCCCCTTGGGCGGGGGTTAGATACGCAGTATTTT.

The V and J genes are TRBV5-6 and TRBJ2-4, with 7 positions matching TRBD2. V trimming: 4 bases; J trimming: 7 bases; junction bases outside the gene matches: 11. From germline, CDR1 is SGHDT and CDR2 YYEEEE. This CDR3 has 15 residues. The CDR3 bases are TGTGCCAGCAGCCTTCCAGGCGGGAGTGGGAACATTCAGTACTTC. This encodes CASSLPGGSGNIQYF. Full variable domain (rest looked up from reference TRBV5-6 and TRBJ2-4): DAGVTQSPTHLIKTRGQQVTLRCSPKSGHDTVSWYQQALGQGPQFIFQYYEEEERQRGNFPDRFSGHQFPNYSSELNVNALLLGDSALYLCASSLPGGSGNIQYFGAGTRLSVL.

This clonotype was observed a few times. The V call is TRBV6-5, the J call TRBJ1-2; 10 nucleotides line up with TRBD1. Germline V gene sequence: CDR1 MNHEY, CDR2 SVGAGI. There are 14 residues in the CDR3. J gave up 8 bases and V 7 bases, and 10 bases lay outside the gene matches. CDR3 residues: CASTRQGAVSGYTF. CDR3 DNA: TGTGCCAGCACTAGACAGGGGGCCGTCTCAGGCTACACCTTC.

There are a few counts of this clonotype. The chain carries TRBV7-9 and TRBJ2-3; no clear D gene. V lost 5 bases, J lost 8 bases, and 17 bases lay in between. Germline CDR1 reads SEHNR; CDR2 reads FQNEAQ (reference sequence). This CDR3 spans 14 amino acids. The CDR3 DNA is TGTGCCAGCAGCCCAAACCCTAGTTCCGTTACGCAGTATTTT. This gives the protein CASSPNPSSVTQYF.

The chain recombines TRBV6-2 or TRBV6-3 with TRBJ2-7; TRBD2 matches 7 bases. J gave up 4 bases and V 2 bases, and 14 bases lay outside the gene matches. Germline V gives CDR1 MNHEY, CDR2 SVGEGT. The CDR3 loop spans 17 amino acids. CDR3 amino acids: CASSYPRGGRRDYEQYF. CDR3 DNA: TGTGCCAGCAGTTACCCTCGGGGAGGGAGGCGAGATTACGAGCAGTACTTC.

Many counts were recorded for this clonotype. V and J are TRBV7-2 and TRBJ2-1, with 13 bases matching TRBD2. CDR1 and CDR2 from the germline V gene are SGHTA and FQGNSA. The CDR3 totals 15 residues. The V and J ends lost 4 bases and 5 bases, in that order; junction bases with no gene match: 2. This CDR3 is CASSWGLAGNNEQFF. For the CDR3, the DNA is TGTGCCAGCAGCTGGGGACTAGCGGGGAACAATGAGCAGTTCTTC.

The V call is TRBV4-3, the J call TRBJ1-2; the D is unclear. Trimming removed 4 bases at V and 8 bases at J, with 14 bases between. CDR3 length: 13 amino acids. CDR1 LGHNA and CDR2 YSLEER come from the germline V gene. The CDR3 spells CASSPGRAEGYTF. CDR3 nucleotide sequence: TGCGCCAGCAGCCCCGGGAGAGCCGAGGGCTACACCTTC.

This clonotype showed up many times. The genes are TRBV7-2 and TRBJ2-2; 11 positions match TRBD2. CDR3 size: 15 residues. In germline, CDR1 is SGHTA, CDR2 FQGNSA. Unmatched junction bases numbered 3, after V lost 6 bases and J lost 3 bases. The CDR3 sequence: CASRLLAGDTGELFF. The CDR3 nucleotides read TGTGCCAGCAGGTTACTAGCGGGGGACACCGGGGAGCTGTTTTTT.

The chain recombines TRBV5-6 with TRBJ2-7; a possible D gene is TRBD2 (6 bases). Trimming removed 2 bases from V and 3 bases from J, with 9 bases in between. The CDR3 loop spans 13 amino acids. Germline V lookup: CDR1 SGHDT, CDR2 YYEEEE. The CDR3: CASSFGTHYEQYV. CDR3 nucleotide sequence: TGTGCCAGCAGCTTCGGGACTCACTACGAGCAGTACGTC.

V gene TRBV19 combines with J gene TRBJ1-6; 7 bases line up with TRBD1. Germline lookup yields CDR1 LNHDA and CDR2 SQIVND (reference sequence). V was pared by 8 bases and J by 9 bases, with 7 bases of the junction left unmatched. CDR3 length equals 13 residues. The CDR3 is CASAGTVGSPLHF. CDR3 sequence (DNA): TGTGCCAGTGCCGGGACAGTTGGTTCACCCCTCCACTTT.

Many counts were recorded for this clonotype. The chain joins TRBV20-1 to TRBJ2-7, with TRBD1 matching 7 bases. In germline, CDR1 is DFQATT, CDR2 SNEGSKA (reference sequence). The CDR3 has 13 residues. J lost 3 bases, V lost 0 bases, and 2 bases had no gene match. The chain's CDR3 is CSARDSGGYEQYF. CDR3 nucleotide sequence: TGCAGTGCTAGAGATTCAGGGGGCTACGAGCAGTACTTC.

This clonotype was recorded at least ten times. The J gene is TRBJ2-3, the V gene TRBV7-2; a weak D match, TRBD1 (5 bases). Germline V gene sequence: CDR1 SGHTA, CDR2 FQGNSA. The CDR3 is 12 amino acids. Trimming shortened V by 6 bases and J by 5 bases, and 9 bases separated the two germline ends. The DNA for the CDR3 is TGTGCCAGCAGTCCAGGGCTAGATACGCAGTATTTT. Protein product: CASSPGLDTQYF.

J is TRBJ2-7 and V is TRBV7-2; D perhaps matches TRBD1 (6 bases). Germline V gene data show CDR1 as SGHTA and CDR2 as FQGNSA. V was pared by 4 bases and J by 2 bases, with 12 bases between. The CDR3 is made up of 14 amino acids. CDR3 DNA: TGTGCCAGCAGCTCCACAGGGAGCGCCTACGAGCAGTACGTC. This gives the protein CASSSTGSAYEQYV.

In its sample, this clonotype was seen many times. This chain connects TRBV5-1 to TRBJ2-5, with 7 bases matching TRBD1. Germline trimming cut 2 bases from V and 4 bases from J; bases unmatched to any gene: 8. CDR3 length: 15 residues. Looked up from germline, CDR1 is SGHRS and CDR2 is YFSETQ. CDR3 DNA sequence: TGCGCCAGCAGCTTTTCAACAGGGGCTAGAGAGACCCAGTACTTC. Protein: CASSFSTGARETQYF.

This clonotype has a count of ten or more. This sequence joins TRBV20-1 and TRBJ1-1; a weak D match, TRBD1 (5 bases). The germline V and J ends were trimmed by 3 bases and 1 base, with 9 bases remaining between them. Per germline, CDR1 DFQATT and CDR2 SNEGSKA (reference sequence). The CDR3 is made up of 13 amino acids. CDR3 coding DNA: TGCAGTGCTAGTAGCGGGGCGAACACTGAAGCTTTCTTT. Residues: CSASSGANTEAFF.

The chain combines TRBV5-6 with TRBJ2-2; weak D call: TRBD1 (6 bases). The CDR3 consists of 14 residues. V was pared by 0 bases and J by 7 bases, with 10 bases between. Germline loops: CDR1 SGHDT, CDR2 YYEEEE. CDR3 bases: TGTGCCAGCAGCTTGGGGGGGCGTAACGGGGAGCTGTTTTTT. This encodes CASSLGGRNGELFF.

This clonotype was picked up many times. This chain connects TRBV20-1 to TRBJ2-4; no definite D call. There are 15 residues in the CDR3. Trimming shortened V by 1 base and J by 4 bases, and 14 bases separated the two germline ends. Germline V CDR1 and CDR2: DFQATT, SNEGSKA (reference sequence). CDR3 amino acids: CSARVLRTAKNIQYF. In nucleotides, the CDR3 is TGCAGTGCTAGAGTATTACGGACGGCAAAAAACATTCAGTACTTC.

The chain carries TRBV28 and TRBJ1-1; no firm D call. The CDR3 contains 11 residues. CDR1 and CDR2 from the germline V gene are MDHEN and SYDVKM. Here the CDR3 reads CATRGNTEAFF. CDR3 in DNA: TGTGCAACGCGGGGGAACACTGAAGCTTTCTTT.

In this sample, this clonotype turned up a few times. The chain uses TRBV9 and TRBJ1-5; TRBD1 is a possible D gene (5 bases). V lost 0 bases and J 7 bases, leaving 8 bases between the germline ends. In germline, CDR1 is SGDLS, CDR2 YYNGEE. The CDR3 consists of 13 residues. This CDR3 reads CASSVAGGQPQHF. The CDR3 bases are TGTGCCAGCAGCGTAGCGGGGGGACAGCCCCAGCATTTT.